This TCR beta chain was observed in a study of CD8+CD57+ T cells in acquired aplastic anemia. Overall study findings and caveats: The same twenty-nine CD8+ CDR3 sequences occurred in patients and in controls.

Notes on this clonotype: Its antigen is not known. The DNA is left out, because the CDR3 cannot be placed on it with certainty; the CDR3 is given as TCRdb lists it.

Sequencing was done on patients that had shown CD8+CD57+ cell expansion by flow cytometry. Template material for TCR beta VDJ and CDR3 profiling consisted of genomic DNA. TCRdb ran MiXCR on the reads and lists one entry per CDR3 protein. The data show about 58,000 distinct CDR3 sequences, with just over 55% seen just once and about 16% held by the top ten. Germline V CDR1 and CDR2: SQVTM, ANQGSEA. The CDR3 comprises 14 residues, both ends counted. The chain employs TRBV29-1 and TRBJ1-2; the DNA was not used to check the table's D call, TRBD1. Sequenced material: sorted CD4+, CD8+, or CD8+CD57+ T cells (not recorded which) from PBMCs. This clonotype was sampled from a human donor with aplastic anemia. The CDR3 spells CSVHDRSYNYGCTF.